This TCR beta chain was recorded in a study of identical twins. This clonotype was recorded a few times. The antigen is not known. TCRdb reprocessed the 5' RACE reads with MiXCR, giving one entry per CDR3 protein. The sample contains approximately 1.8 million distinct CDR3 sequences, around a third of which appear only once. Germline CDR1 is SQVTM and CDR2 is ANQGSEA. The CDR3 consists of 15 residues. The germline V and J ends were trimmed by 3 bases and 1 base, with 15 bases remaining between them. Study conclusions and caveats: Fewer insertions characterized abundant cord blood beta clonotypes, whereas memory repertoires showed none.

The material sequenced was cord blood. This chain uses TRBV29-1 with TRBJ1-2; D possibly corresponds to TRBD1 (5 bases). The sequence came from a newborn girl in good health. The CDR3 bases are TGCAGCGTTGATTACGGGTATGGGGGTAACTATGGCTACACCTTC. It specifies CSVDYGYGGNYGYTF.